This T cell receptor (beta chain) was sequenced in a study of blood T cell repertoires in COVID-19. This clone was found once. Enrollees, about 18 to 89 years old, lived in 24 US areas. Participants classified as exposed had met a COVID-19 case within 2 weeks before study entry. TCRdb's table, derived via immunoSEQ multiplex PCR, lists solely in-frame clones and lacks some. The sample shows some 200,000 clones, about 83% of them seen only once. The source is a woman between 45 and 60 years old who had been exposed to COVID-19. Sequencing was carried out using PBMCs or T cells enriched from blood (not recorded which).

The chain's CDR3 is CASSRALFSYNEQFF. CDR3 nucleotides: TGTGCCAGCAGCCGCGCACTATTCTCCTACAATGAGCAGTTCTTC. The genes are TRBV3-1 (or the pseudogene TRBV3-2) and TRBJ2-1; no clear D gene. Trimming cost V 4 bases and J 0 bases, with 10 bases left between them. Germline lookup yields CDR1 LGHDT and CDR2 YNNKEL (reference sequence). This CDR3 is built from 15 residues.